This TCR beta chain came from a study of blood T cell repertoires in COVID-19. Study-wide context: Whether acute or convalescent, the COVID-19 samples came from the United States, Italy and Spain. Sources were T cells, B-cell-depleted T cells, or PBMCs; the material itself was cDNA or gDNA.

This clone was found a few times. Trimming shortened V by 5 bases and J by 2 bases, and 12 bases separated the two germline ends. CDR1 SEHNR and CDR2 FQNEAQ come from the germline V gene (reference sequence). There are 14 residues in the CDR3. Original data processing: The assay estimated nucleated cells by amplifying reference gene primers. Data came from immunoSEQ multiplex PCR; TCRdb stores just in-frame clones and leaves some out. The V and J calls and clone size were taken over from that table, and D and trimming were inferred from the DNA. Found here are about 110,000 clones, 75% to 90% of them singletons; the top ten hold under 0.85%.

The rearrangement links TRBV7-9 to TRBJ1-2; tentative D call: TRBD1 (5 bases). Sequencing used peripheral blood. This sequence was found in a woman in her seventies with acute or convalescent COVID-19. The CDR3 DNA reads TGTGCCAGCAGCGGACCTCAGGGCAACTATGGCTACACCTTC. Translation gives CASSGPQGNYGYTF.